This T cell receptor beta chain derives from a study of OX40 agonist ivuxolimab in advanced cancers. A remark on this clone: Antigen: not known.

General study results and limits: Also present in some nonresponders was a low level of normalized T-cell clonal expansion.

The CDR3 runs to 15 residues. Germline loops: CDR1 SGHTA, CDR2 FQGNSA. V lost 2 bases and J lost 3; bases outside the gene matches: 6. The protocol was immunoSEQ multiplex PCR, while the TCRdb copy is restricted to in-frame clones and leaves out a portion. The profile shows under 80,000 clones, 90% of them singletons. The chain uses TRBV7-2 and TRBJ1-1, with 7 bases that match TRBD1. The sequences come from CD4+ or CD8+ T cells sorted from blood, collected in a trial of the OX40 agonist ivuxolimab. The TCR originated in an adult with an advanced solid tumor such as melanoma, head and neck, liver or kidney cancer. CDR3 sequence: CASSLWAGGYTEAFF. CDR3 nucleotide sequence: TGTGCCAGCAGCTTATGGGCAGGGGGATACACTGAAGCTTTCTTT.